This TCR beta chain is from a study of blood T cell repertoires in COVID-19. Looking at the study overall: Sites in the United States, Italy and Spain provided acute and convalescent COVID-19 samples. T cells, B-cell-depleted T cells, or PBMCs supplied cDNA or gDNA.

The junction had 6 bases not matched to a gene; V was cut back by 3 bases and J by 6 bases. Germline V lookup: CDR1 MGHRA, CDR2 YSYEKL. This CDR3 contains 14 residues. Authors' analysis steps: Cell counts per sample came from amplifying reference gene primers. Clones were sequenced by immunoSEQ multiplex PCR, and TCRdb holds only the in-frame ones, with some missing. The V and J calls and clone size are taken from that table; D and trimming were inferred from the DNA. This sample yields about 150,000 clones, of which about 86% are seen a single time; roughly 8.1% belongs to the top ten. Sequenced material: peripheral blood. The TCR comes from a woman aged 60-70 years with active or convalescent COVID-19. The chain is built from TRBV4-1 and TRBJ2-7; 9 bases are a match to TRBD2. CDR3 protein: CASSHLAGSVEQYF. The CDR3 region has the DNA TGCGCCAGCAGCCACCTAGCGGGATCGGTCGAGCAGTACTTC.